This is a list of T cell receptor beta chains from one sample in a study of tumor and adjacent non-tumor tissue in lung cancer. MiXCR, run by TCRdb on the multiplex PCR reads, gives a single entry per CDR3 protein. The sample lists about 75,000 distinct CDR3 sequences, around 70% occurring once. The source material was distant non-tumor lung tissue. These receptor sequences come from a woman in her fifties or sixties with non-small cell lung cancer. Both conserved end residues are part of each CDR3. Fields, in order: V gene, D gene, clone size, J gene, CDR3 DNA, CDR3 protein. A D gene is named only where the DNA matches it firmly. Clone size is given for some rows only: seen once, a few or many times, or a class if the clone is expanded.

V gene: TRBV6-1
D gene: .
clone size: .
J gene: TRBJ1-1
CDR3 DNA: TGTGCCAGCAGTGGTGGGGGGCACACGTATGAAGCTTTCTTT
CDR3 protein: CASSGGGHTYEAFF

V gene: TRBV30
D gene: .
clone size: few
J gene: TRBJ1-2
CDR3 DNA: TGTGCCTGGACCGAGGGCGGACCCAGCTATGGCTACACCTTC
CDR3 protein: CAWTEGGPSYGYTF

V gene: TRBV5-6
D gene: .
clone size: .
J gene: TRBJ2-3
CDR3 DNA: TGTGCCAGCAGCCGTACGTCGACACGGGGCGTGGATACGCAGTATTTT
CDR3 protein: CASSRTSTRGVDTQYF

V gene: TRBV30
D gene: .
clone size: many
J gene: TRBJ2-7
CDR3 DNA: TGTGCCTGGACAACAGGTCATCTGGGCGAGCAGTACTTC
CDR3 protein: CAWTTGHLGEQYF

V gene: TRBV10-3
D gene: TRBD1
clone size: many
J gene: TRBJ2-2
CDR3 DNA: TGTGCCATACGGACAGGGAACACCGGGGAGCTGTTTTTT
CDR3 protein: CAIRTGNTGELFF

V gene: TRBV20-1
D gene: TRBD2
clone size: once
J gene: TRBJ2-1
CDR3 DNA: TGCAGTACTAGCGGGAGGAACTCCTACAATAAGCAGTTCTTC
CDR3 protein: CSTSGRNSYNKQFF

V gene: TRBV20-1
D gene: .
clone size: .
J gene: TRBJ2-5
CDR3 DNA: TGCATTACCCAGTACCAAGTGATCCAAGAGGCCCAGTACTTC
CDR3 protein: CITQYQVIQEAQYF

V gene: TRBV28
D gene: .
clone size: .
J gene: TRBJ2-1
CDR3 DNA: TGTGCCAGCAGTTTAGGACCGAACGAGCAGTTCTTC
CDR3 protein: CASSLGPNEQFF

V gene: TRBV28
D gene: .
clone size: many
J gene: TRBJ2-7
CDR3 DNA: TGTGCCAGCAGTTCTTACGGCCCACTGAGCTCCTACGAGCAGTACTTC
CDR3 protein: CASSSYGPLSSYEQYF

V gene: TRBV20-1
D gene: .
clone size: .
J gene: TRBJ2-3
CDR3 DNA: TGCAGTGCTCTATCGACAGGGAGGAAGACAGATACGCAGTATTTT
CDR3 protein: CSALSTGRKTDTQYF

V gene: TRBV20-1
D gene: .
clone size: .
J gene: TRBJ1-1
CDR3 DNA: TGCAGTGCTAGCACCCAGCTGCTAGTCCCGGAGGCTTTCTTC
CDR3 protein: CSASTQLLVPEAFF

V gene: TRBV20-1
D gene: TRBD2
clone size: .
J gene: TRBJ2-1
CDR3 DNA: TGCACTGCTAGCGGGAGATACTCCTATAATAAGCAGTTCTTC
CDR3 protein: CTASGRYSYNKQFF

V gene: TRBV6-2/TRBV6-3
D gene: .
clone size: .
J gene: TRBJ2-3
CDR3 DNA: TGTACCAGCAGCTCCCAACAGACTACTTCTAGCACAGATACGCAGTATTTT
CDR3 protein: CTSSSQQTTSSTDTQYF

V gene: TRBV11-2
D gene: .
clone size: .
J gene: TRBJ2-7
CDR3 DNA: TGTGCCAGCAGCTCGGGGGCAGGCCGGACCCACGAGCAGTGCTTC
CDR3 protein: CASSSGAGRTHEQCF

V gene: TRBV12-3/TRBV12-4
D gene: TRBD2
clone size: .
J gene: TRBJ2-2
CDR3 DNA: TGTGTCGGCAGTTTATTCCCGGGGGGAGTCGGCGGGGAACTGTTTTTT
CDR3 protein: CVGSLFPGGVGGELFF

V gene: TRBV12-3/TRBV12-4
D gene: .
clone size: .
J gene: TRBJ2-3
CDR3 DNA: TGTGCCAGCAGTTTAGAAACTAACACAAATATGCAGTATTTT
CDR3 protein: CASSLETNTNMQYF

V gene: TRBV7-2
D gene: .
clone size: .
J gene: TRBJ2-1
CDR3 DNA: TGTGCCAGCAGCTTAGAGGTTTGGTGGGGCTCAAGGGACAATGAGCAGTTCTTC
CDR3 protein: CASSLEVWWGSRDNEQFF

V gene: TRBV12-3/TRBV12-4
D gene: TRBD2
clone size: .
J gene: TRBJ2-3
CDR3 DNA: TGTGCCAGCAGTCTAGATACTAGCGGATCCTCAGATACGCAGTATTTT
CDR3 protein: CASSLDTSGSSDTQYF

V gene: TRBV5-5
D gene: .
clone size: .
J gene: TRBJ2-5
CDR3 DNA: TGCGCCAGCAGCAGGCTAGAAGAAGAGACCCAGTATTTC
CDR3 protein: CASSRLEEETQYF

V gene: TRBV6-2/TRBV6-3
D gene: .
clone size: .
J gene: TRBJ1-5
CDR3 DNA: TGTGTCAGCAGATCGGGGGGCGTCAATCAGCCCCAGCATTTT
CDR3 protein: CVSRSGGVNQPQHF

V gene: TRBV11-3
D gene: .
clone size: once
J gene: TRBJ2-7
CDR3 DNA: TGTGCTAGGAGCTTACATGGCGTGCCCTCCTACGAGCAATACTTC
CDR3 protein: CARSLHGVPSYEQYF

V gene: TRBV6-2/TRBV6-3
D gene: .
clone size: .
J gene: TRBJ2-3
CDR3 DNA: TGTGCCAGCGGAGAAGCGGATACCACAGATACGCAGTATTTC
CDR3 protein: CASGEADTTDTQYF

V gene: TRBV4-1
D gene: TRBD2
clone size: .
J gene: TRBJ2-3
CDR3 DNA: TGCACCACTTCAGGAAGGGTAGCGGGAGATACGCAATATTTT
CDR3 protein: CTTSGRVAGDTQYF

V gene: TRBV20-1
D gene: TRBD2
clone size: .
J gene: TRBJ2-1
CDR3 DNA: TGTAATGCTAGGCTAGCGGGAAGAGGGCCCTACAATGAGCAGTTCTTC
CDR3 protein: CNARLAGRGPYNEQFF

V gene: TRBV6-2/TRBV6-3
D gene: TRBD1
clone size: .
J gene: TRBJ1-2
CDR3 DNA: TGTGACAGCAGCCGCAGACAGGGGCTGGATGGCTACACCTTC
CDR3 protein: CDSSRRQGLDGYTF

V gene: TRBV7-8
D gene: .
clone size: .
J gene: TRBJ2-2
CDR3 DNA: TGTGCCAGCAGCTTCGCTAACGCGAACGCCGGGGAGCTGTTTTTT
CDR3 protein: CASSFANANAGELFF

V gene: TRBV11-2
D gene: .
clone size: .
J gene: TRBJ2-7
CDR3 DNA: TGTGGCAGCAGCTCTACCTACGAGCCGGACTTC
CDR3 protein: CGSSSTYEPDF

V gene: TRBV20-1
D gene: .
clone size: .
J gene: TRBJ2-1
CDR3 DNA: TGTAATGCTAGAAATCGGCTTGGAGGACTCAATGAGCAGTTCTTC
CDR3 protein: CNARNRLGGLNEQFF

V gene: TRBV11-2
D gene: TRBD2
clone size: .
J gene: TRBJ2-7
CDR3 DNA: TGTGCCAGCAACCACCAAATTAGCGGGTCATACGAGCAGTACTTC
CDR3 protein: CASNHQISGSYEQYF

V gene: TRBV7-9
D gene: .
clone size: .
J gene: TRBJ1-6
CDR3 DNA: TGTGTCAGCAACTTAAACAGTGACAATTCACCCCTCCACTTT
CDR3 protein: CVSNLNSDNSPLHF

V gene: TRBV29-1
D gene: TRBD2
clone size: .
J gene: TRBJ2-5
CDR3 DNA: TGCAGCGTTGCGGTCAATAGCGGGAATGTTGTGGGGACCCAGTACTTC
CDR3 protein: CSVAVNSGNVVGTQYF

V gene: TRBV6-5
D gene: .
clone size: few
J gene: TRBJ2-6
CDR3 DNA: TGTGCCAGCGGTGGACAGAGCTCTGGGGCCAACGTCCTGACTTTC
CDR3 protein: CASGGQSSGANVLTF

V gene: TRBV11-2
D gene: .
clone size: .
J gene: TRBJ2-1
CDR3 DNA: TGTACCAGCAGCTTGCAGCGGAAGCTCTACAATGAGCAGTTCTTC
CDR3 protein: CTSSLQRKLYNEQFF

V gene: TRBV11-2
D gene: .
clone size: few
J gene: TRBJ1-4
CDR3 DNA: TGCGCCAGCATCTTAGTAATGGCTAATGAAAAACTGTTTTTT
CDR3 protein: CASILVMANEKLFF

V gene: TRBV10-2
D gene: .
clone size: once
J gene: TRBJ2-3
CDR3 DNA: TGCGATAGCAGCTATAGCTGGGCTGGCACAGATAAGCAGTATTTT
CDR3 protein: CDSSYSWAGTDKQYF

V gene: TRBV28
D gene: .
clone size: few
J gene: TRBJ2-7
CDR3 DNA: TGTGCCAGCACCGATCATGGAGCCTACAAGCAGTACTTC
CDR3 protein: CASTDHGAYKQYF